These 25 T cell receptor beta chains originate from one sample sequenced in a study of CD8 T cells in ankylosing spondylitis. Findings of the study overall: Made up of about eight highly homologous variants, a TCR beta motif appeared characteristic of ankylosing spondylitis blood.

Their recognized antigens are unknown. TCRdb called the 5' RACE reads again in MiXCR, with one record for every CDR3 protein. The data contain over 700,000 distinct CDR3 sequences, 19% of them singletons. Sample: blood, either unsorted or a sorted T cell fraction (not recorded which). These receptors were taken from a male donor with ankylosing spondylitis.

In its sample, this clonotype was seen a few times. The rearrangement links TRBV20-1 to TRBJ1-1; D remains unclear. V was shortened by 3 bases and J by 9 bases, with 11 bases between the two germline ends. CDR3 size: 11 residues. From germline, CDR1 is DFQATT and CDR2 SNEGSKA (reference sequence). The CDR3 nucleotides read TGCAGTGCTAGGAGGGAGGACCAAGCTTTCTTT. This codes for CSARREDQAFF.

The V gene is TRBV28, the J gene TRBJ2-5; D is perhaps TRBD1 (5 bases). CDR1 and CDR2 (germline): MDHEN, SYDVKM. V was shortened by 6 bases and J by 0 bases, with 11 bases between the two germline ends. This CDR3 spans 14 amino acids. The CDR3 loop is CASRPDRHQETQYF. CDR3 nucleotide sequence: TGTGCCAGCAGACCCGACAGACACCAAGAGACCCAGTACTTC.

This clonotype appeared a few times. The chain uses TRBV15 and TRBJ2-5; D ambiguous. The CDR3 is made up of 13 amino acids. Germline CDR1 and CDR2: LNHNV and YYDKDF (reference sequence). V gave up 0 bases and J gave up 8 bases, with 10 bases separating them. The CDR3 here is CATSRDEKGTQYF. CDR3 bases: TGTGCCACCAGCAGAGATGAGAAGGGAACCCAGTACTTC. Looking up the rest from reference TRBV15 and TRBJ2-5 gives the full variable domain: DAMVIQNPRYQVTQFGKPVTLSCSQTLNHNVMYWYQQKSSQAPKLLFHYYDKDFNNEADTPDNFQSRRPNTSFCFLDIRSPGLGDTAMYLCATSRDEKGTQYFGPGTRLLVL.

The sample holds many counts of this clonotype. The chain links TRBV20-1 to TRBJ2-2; a weak D match, TRBD2 (5 bases). Per germline, CDR1 DFQATT and CDR2 SNEGSKA (reference sequence). Trimming pared 0 bases from V and 1 base from J, leaving 6 bases between. There are 14 residues in the CDR3. The CDR3 region is CSARDAGNTGELFF. The DNA for the CDR3 is TGCAGTGCTAGAGACGCGGGGAACACCGGGGAGCTGTTTTTT.

The chain links TRBV25-1 to TRBJ2-5; D gene ambiguous. Germline V gene data show CDR1 as MGHDK and CDR2 as SYGVNS. This CDR3 region has 12 residues. The germline V and J ends were trimmed by 7 bases and 6 bases, with 12 bases remaining between them. The chain's CDR3 is CASTPGGQTQYF. CDR3 nucleotide sequence: TGTGCCAGCACTCCCGGTGGGCAGACCCAGTACTTC.

This clonotype has more than one count but fewer than ten. The chain employs TRBV5-1 and TRBJ1-4; 7 bases align to TRBD1. Germline-derived CDR1 and CDR2 are SGHRS and YFSETQ. Trimming at V came to 0 bases and at J to 5 bases, leaving 10 bases not matched to a gene. CDR3 length equals 17 residues. CDR3 amino acids: CASSLAGSLQGNEKLFF. CDR3 DNA sequence: TGCGCCAGCAGCTTGGCCGGATCCCTACAGGGGAATGAAAAACTGTTTTTT. Full variable domain (outside the CDR3, taken from reference TRBV5-1 and TRBJ1-4): KAGVTQTPRYLIKTRGQQVTLSCSPISGHRSVSWYQQTPGQGLQFLFEYFSETQRNKGNFPGRFSGRQFSNSRSEMNVSTLELGDSALYLCASSLAGSLQGNEKLFFGSGTQLSVL.

As concerns this clonotype: Germline and junction disagree at one end, which may indicate a read error. This chain links TRBV14 with TRBJ1-3, with D possibly matching TRBD1 (6 bases). CDR1 SGHDN and CDR2 FVKESK come from the germline V gene. The CDR3 is 18 residues long. In DNA form, the CDR3 reads TGTGCCACCAGCCAAGATCCCCCAGGGGCAACTTCTGGAAACACCATATATTTT. Translating it yields CATSQDPPGATSGNTIYF.

The V and J genes are TRBV29-1 and TRBJ2-1; D is perhaps TRBD1 (5 bases). CDR1 and CDR2 (germline): SQVTM, ANQGSEA. V shed 6 bases and J shed 0 bases, with 9 bases lying between them. The length of the CDR3 is 13 residues. The CDR3: CSVDKSSYNEQFF. DNA of the CDR3: TGCAGCGTGGACAAGAGCTCCTACAATGAGCAGTTCTTC.

This clonotype was picked up many times. This chain links TRBV4-1 with TRBJ1-2; D unresolved. V lost 0 bases and J lost 1, with 12 bases in between. Germline loops: CDR1 MGHRA, CDR2 YSYEKL. The CDR3 length is 16 residues. Here the CDR3 reads CASSQDAYGYNYGYTF. As DNA, the CDR3 is TGCGCCAGCAGCCAAGATGCTTACGGGTATAACTATGGCTACACCTTC.

The table lists this clonotype with a few counts. The chain is built from TRBV20-1 and TRBJ2-1, with 12 nucleotides matching TRBD2. The CDR3 spans 17 residues. Germline lookup yields CDR1 DFQATT and CDR2 SNEGSKA (reference sequence). V lost 1 base and J lost 2; bases outside the gene matches: 6. The CDR3: CSARGASGGDAYNEQFF. CDR3 in DNA: TGCAGTGCTAGAGGTGCTAGCGGGGGGGATGCCTACAATGAGCAGTTCTTC.

This clonotype was found a few times. The rearrangement uses TRBV28 and TRBJ2-2; D not resolved. The germline V and J ends were trimmed by 4 bases and 0 bases, with 12 bases remaining between them. Germline CDR1 and CDR2: MDHEN and SYDVKM. This CDR3 region has 16 residues. CDR3 residues: CASSSSAFSNTGELFF. Here the CDR3 DNA reads TGTGCCAGCAGTTCCTCCGCATTCTCGAACACCGGGGAGCTGTTTTTT.

This clonotype was seen more than once but under ten times. The V call is TRBV5-1, the J call TRBJ2-5; perhaps TRBD2 as D (5 bases). This CDR3 is 14 amino acids long. Germline V gene lookup returns CDR1 SGHRS and CDR2 YFSETQ. Trimming left V 1 base short and J 5 bases short, with 12 bases between. Here the CDR3 reads CASSLMGSVETQYF. The CDR3 bases are TGCGCCAGCAGCTTGATGGGGAGCGTGGAGACCCAGTACTTC.

This clonotype was detected only a few times. This chain connects TRBV20-1 to TRBJ2-1; TRBD2 aligns across 8 bases. CDR3 length: 15 amino acids. With V trimmed by 5 bases and J by 2 bases, 8 bases remained unmatched. Germline CDR1 is DFQATT and CDR2 is SNEGSKA (reference sequence). The DNA of the CDR3 is TGCAGTGCTGTAACTAGCGGCCACACCTACAATGAGCAGTTCTTC. Protein sequence: CSAVTSGHTYNEQFF.

The V and J genes are TRBV20-1 and TRBJ1-5; D unclear. CDR3 length: 15 amino acids. Germline V lookup: CDR1 DFQATT, CDR2 SNEGSKA (reference sequence). Trimming pared 2 bases from V and 4 bases from J, leaving 15 bases between. The CDR3: CSARSRGTGNQPQHF. Here the CDR3 DNA reads TGCAGTGCTAGAAGCCGGGGTACTGGGAATCAGCCCCAGCATTTT.

The chain couples TRBV29-1 to TRBJ2-2, with TRBD1 matching 10 bases. The CDR3 totals 15 residues. Unmatched junction bases numbered 8, after V lost 6 bases and J lost 4 bases. Per germline, CDR1 SQVTM and CDR2 ANQGSEA. CDR3 region: CSVLHWTGGTGELFF. DNA of the CDR3: TGCAGCGTCCTCCACTGGACAGGGGGCACCGGGGAGCTGTTTTTT.

This clonotype was seen only a few times. The chain employs TRBV25-1 and TRBJ2-3, with TRBD2 identical over 7 bases. Trimming cost V 1 base and J 11 bases; bases outside gene matches: 6. Germline values: CDR1 MGHDK, CDR2 SYGVNS. The CDR3 covers 13 residues. CDR3 region: CASSELRTSQQYF. DNA of the CDR3: TGTGCCAGCAGTGAATTGCGGACTAGTCAGCAGTATTTT.

The CDR3 DNA is TGTGCCAGCAGCTTAGATGAGACACGCTACTACGAGCAGTACTTC. This sequence encodes CASSLDETRYYEQYF. The gene calls are TRBV7-9 and TRBJ2-7; D is uncertain. The V end was cut by 1 base, the J end by 3 bases, with 13 bases between. Per the germline V gene, CDR1 is SEHNR and CDR2 is FQNEAQ (reference sequence). The CDR3 is 15 amino acids.

This clonotype was detected ten times or more. At one of its ends the junction is not consistent with the germline gene, which may arise from a read error. The chain couples TRBV5-1 to TRBJ2-3; no clear D gene. The CDR3 length is 12 residues. Germline V gene sequence: CDR1 SGHRS, CDR2 YFSETQ. The CDR3 region is CASSLAQDTQYF. CDR3 coding DNA: TGTGCCAGCAGCTTGGCCCAAGATACGCAGTATTTT.

Ten or more counts support this clonotype. This chain joins TRBV20-1 and TRBJ1-3; D not certain. From germline, CDR1 is DFQATT and CDR2 SNEGSKA (reference sequence). Trimming took 5 bases from V and 4 from J, leaving 15 bases between them. CDR3 length: 14 residues. CDR3: CSARAGLFGNTIYF. In DNA form, the CDR3 reads TGCAGTGCTCGCGCCGGCCTTTTCGGAAACACCATATATTTT.

This clonotype was seen only a few times. This chain uses TRBV20-1 with TRBJ2-1; 8 bases agree with TRBD2. The CDR3 totals 12 residues. Trimming cost V 5 bases and J 8 bases; bases outside gene matches: 5. Germline V gives CDR1 DFQATT, CDR2 SNEGSKA (reference sequence). CDR3 residues: CSAEGGRYEQFF. The CDR3 DNA follows: TGCAGTGCTGAGGGCGGGAGGTATGAGCAGTTCTTC.

This clonotype was seen ten or more times. The V call is TRBV27, the J call TRBJ2-7; 7 bases are a match to TRBD1. Unmatched junction bases numbered 2, after V lost 6 bases and J lost 0 bases. CDR1 and CDR2 from the germline V gene are MNHEY and SMNVEV (reference sequence). CDR3 length equals 13 residues. The CDR3 loop reads CASRRTGSYEQYF. The CDR3 DNA is TGTGCCAGCAGGCGGACAGGCTCCTACGAGCAGTACTTC.

This clonotype was counted only a few times. V usage is TRBV2 and J usage is TRBJ1-1; TRBD1 might be the D (5 bases). Trimming removed 4 bases from V and 6 bases from J, with 15 bases in between. This CDR3 is 14 amino acids long. Germline CDR1 SNHLY, CDR2 FYNNEI. The CDR3 coding sequence is TGTGCCAGCAGTGCCAGGGTATCAGGGCCTGAAGCTTTCTTT. The encoded protein is CASSARVSGPEAFF.

This clonotype was detected a few times. The J gene is TRBJ2-2, the V gene TRBV20-1, with 9 positions matching TRBD2. Trimming at V came to 6 bases and at J to 5 bases, leaving 10 bases not matched to a gene. The CDR3 length is 15 residues. Germline V gene sequence: CDR1 DFQATT, CDR2 SNEGSKA (reference sequence). The CDR3 nucleotides read TGCAGTGCACCCGGTAGCGGGAGAGGGACCGGGGAGCTGTTTTTT. The encoded protein is CSAPGSGRGTGELFF.

This clonotype has ten or more counts. The V gene is TRBV9, the J gene TRBJ1-1; D unclear. Trimming stripped 0 bases from V and 1 base from J, with 10 bases between. The CDR3 contains 15 residues. Germline CDR1 reads SGDLS; CDR2 reads YYNGEE. The CDR3 sequence: CASSVGVQTNTEAFF. The CDR3, as DNA: TGTGCCAGCAGCGTAGGAGTACAGACGAACACTGAAGCTTTCTTT. Variable domain in full (rest from reference TRBV9 and TRBJ1-1): DSGVTQTPKHLITATGQRVTLRCSPRSGDLSVYWYQQSLDQGLQFLIQYYNGEERAKGNILERFSAQQFPDLHSELNLSSLELGDSALYFCASSVGVQTNTEAFFGQGTRLTVV.

This clonotype came up a few times. This chain joins TRBV20-1 and TRBJ2-1; D is possibly TRBD1 (6 bases). CDR3 size: 15 residues. The ends were cut back, 0 bases at V and 1 base at J, with 10 bases in the middle. Germline loops: CDR1 DFQATT, CDR2 SNEGSKA (reference sequence). The CDR3 sequence is CSARDNRVSYNEQFF. Here the CDR3 DNA reads TGCAGTGCTAGAGATAACAGGGTGTCCTACAATGAGCAGTTCTTC.